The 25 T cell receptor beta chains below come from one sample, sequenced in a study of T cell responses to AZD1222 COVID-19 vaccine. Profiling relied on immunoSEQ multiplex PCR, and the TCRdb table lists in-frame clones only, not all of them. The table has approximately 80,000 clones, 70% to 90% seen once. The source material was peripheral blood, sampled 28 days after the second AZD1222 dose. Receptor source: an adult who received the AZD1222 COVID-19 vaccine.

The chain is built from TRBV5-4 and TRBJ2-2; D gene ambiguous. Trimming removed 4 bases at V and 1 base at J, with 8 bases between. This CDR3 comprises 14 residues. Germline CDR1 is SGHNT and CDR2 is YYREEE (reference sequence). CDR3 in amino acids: CASSTDGNTGELFF. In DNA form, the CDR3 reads TGTGCCAGCAGCACCGACGGGAACACCGGGGAGCTGTTTTTT.

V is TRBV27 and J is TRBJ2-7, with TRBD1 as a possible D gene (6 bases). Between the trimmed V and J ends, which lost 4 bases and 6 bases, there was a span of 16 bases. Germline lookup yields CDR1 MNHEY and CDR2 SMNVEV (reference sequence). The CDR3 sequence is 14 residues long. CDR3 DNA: TGTGCCAGCAGTTGGGGGCTCAGTGAGTCCGAGCAGTACTTC. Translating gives CASSWGLSESEQYF.

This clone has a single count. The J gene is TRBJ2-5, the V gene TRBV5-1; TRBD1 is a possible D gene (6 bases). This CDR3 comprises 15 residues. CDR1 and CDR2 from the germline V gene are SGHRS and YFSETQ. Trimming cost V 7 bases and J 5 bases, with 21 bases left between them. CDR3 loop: CASANHGGSPETQYF. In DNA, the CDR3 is TGCGCCAGCGCTAACCATGGGGGCTCCCCCGAGACCCAGTACTTC.

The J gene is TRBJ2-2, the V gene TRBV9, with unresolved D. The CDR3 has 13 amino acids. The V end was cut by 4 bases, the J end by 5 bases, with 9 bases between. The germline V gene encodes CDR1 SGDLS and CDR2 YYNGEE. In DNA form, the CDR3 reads TGTGCCAGCAGCACAGAAGTAACCGGGGAGCTGTTTTTT. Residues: CASSTEVTGELFF.

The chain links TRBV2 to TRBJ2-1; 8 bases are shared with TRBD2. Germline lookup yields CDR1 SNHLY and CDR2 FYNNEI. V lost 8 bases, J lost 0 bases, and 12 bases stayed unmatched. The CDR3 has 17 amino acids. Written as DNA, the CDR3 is TGTGCCAGCGATAGAAGCGGGGGATCGAGCTCCTACAATGAGCAGTTCTTC. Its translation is CASDRSGGSSSYNEQFF.

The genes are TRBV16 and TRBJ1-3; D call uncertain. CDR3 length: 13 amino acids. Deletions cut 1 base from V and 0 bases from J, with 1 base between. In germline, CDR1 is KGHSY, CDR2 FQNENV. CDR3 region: CASSQFSGNTIYF. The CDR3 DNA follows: TGTGCCAGCAGCCAATTCTCTGGAAACACCATATATTTT.

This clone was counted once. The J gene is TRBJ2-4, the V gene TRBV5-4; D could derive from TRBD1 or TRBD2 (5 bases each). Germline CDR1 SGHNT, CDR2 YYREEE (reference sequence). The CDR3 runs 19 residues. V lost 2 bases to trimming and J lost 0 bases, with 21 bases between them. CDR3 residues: CASSFGTGTRILAKNIQYF. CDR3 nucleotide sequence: TGTGCCAGCAGCTTTGGGACGGGGACCAGGATTCTAGCCAAAAACATTCAGTACTTC.

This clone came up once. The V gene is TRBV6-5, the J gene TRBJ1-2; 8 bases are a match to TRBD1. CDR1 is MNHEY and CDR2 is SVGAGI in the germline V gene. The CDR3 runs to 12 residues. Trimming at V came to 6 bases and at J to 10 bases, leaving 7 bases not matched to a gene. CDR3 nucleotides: TGTGCCAGCAGCGGACAGGGAGGTGTCTACACCTTC. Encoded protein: CASSGQGGVYTF.

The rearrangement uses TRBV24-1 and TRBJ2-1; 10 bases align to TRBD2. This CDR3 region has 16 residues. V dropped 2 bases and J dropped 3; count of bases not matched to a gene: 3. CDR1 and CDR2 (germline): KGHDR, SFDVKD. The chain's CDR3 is CATSDSGTSVYNEQFF. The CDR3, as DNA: TGTGCCACCAGTGATTCCGGGACTAGCGTCTACAATGAGCAGTTCTTC.

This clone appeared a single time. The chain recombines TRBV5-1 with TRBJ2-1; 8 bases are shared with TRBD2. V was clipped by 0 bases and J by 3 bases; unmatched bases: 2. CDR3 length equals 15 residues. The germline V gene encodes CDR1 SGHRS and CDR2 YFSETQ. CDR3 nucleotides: TGCGCCAGCAGCTTGGATCGGGGGGGCTACAATGAGCAGTTCTTC. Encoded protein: CASSLDRGGYNEQFF. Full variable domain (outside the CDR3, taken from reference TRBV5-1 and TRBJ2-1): KAGVTQTPRYLIKTRGQQVTLSCSPISGHRSVSWYQQTPGQGLQFLFEYFSETQRNKGNFPGRFSGRQFSNSRSEMNVSTLELGDSALYLCASSLDRGGYNEQFFGPGTRLTVL.

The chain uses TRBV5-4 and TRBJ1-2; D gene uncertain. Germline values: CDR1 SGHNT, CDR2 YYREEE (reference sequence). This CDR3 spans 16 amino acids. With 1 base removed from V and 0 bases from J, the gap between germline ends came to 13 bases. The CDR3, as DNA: TGTGCCAGCAGCTTGATCGGAGGGCTGGCTAACTATGGCTACACCTTC. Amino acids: CASSLIGGLANYGYTF.

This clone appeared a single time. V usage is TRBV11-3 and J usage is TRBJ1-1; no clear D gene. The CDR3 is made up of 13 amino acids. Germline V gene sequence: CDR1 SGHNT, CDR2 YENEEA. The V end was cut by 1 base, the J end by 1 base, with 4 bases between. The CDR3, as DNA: TGTGCCAGCAGCTTAGGAGGGAACACTGAAGCTTTCTTT. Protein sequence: CASSLGGNTEAFF.

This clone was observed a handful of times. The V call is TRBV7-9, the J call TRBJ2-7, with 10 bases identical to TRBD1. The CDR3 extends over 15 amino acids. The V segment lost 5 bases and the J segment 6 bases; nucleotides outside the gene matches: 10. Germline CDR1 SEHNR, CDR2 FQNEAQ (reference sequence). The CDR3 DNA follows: TGTGCCAGCAGCCCGCAGACAGGGGGCTTGGGCGAGCAGTACTTC. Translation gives CASSPQTGGLGEQYF.

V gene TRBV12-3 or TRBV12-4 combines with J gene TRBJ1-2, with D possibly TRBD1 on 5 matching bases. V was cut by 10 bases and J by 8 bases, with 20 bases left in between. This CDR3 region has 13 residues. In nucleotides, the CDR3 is TGTGCCACCGTTGAAGGGGCAGGAAGCGGCTACACCTTC. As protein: CATVEGAGSGYTF.

This CDR3 reads CASSLDRGLSLAFF. In DNA form, the CDR3 reads TGTGCCAGCAGCTTAGACAGGGGGTTAAGTTTGGCTTTCTTT. The chain couples TRBV7-2 to TRBJ1-1; TRBD1 matches 8 bases. CDR1 is SGHTA, CDR2 FQGNSA, per germline. Trimming removed 1 base from V and 11 bases from J; junction bases left unmatched: 9. This CDR3 is built from 14 residues.

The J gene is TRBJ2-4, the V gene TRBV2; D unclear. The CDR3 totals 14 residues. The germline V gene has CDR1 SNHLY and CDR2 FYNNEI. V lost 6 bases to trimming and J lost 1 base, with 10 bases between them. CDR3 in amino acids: CASSYLGAKNIQYF. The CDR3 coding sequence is TGTGCCAGCAGCTATCTGGGGGCCAAAAACATTCAGTACTTC.

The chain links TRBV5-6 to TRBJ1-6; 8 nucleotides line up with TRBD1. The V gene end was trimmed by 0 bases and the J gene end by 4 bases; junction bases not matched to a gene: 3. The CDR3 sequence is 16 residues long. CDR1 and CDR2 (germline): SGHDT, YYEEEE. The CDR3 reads CASSLGRGLYNSPLHF. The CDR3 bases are TGTGCCAGCAGCTTGGGCAGGGGGCTTTATAATTCACCCCTCCACTTT.

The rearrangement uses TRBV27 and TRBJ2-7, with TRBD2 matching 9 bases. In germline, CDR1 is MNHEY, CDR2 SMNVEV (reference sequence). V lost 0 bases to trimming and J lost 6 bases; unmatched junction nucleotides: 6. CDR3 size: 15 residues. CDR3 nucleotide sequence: TGTGCCAGCAGTTTATCTGCGGGAGGGCCGGGCGAGCAGTACTTC. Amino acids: CASSLSAGGPGEQYF.

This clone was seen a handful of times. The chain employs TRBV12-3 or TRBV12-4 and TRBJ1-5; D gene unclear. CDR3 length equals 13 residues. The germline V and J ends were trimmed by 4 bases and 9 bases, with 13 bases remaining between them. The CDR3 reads CASSSQEFSPQHF. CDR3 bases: TGTGCCAGCAGTTCACAAGAGTTTTCGCCCCAGCATTTT.

The CDR3 spells CASSFLTSGGASGANVLTF. CDR3 in DNA: TGTGCCAGCAGCTTCCTCACTAGCGGGGGGGCCTCTGGGGCCAACGTCCTGACTTTC. The chain carries TRBV5-6 and TRBJ2-6; 13 bases agree with TRBD2. From germline, CDR1 is SGHDT and CDR2 YYEEEE. Unmatched junction bases numbered 5, after V lost 2 bases and J lost 0 bases. The CDR3 is 19 amino acids.

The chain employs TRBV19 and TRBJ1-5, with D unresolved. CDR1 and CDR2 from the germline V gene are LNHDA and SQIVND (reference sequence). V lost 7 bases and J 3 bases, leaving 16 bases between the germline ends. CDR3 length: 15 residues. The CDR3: CASTYTGVDNQPQHF. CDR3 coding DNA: TGTGCCAGTACCTACACTGGGGTCGACAATCAGCCCCAGCATTTT.

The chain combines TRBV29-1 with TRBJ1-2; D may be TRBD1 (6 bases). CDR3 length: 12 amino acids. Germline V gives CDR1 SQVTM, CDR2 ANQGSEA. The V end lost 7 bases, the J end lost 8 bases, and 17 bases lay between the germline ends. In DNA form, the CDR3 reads TGCAGCGCTCTAACAGGGATGGGAGGCTACACCTTC. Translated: CSALTGMGGYTF. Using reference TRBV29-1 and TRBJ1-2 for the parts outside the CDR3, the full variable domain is SAVISQKPSRDICQRGTSLTIQCQVDSQVTMMFWYRQQPGQSLTLIATANQGSEATYESGFVIDKFPISRPNLTFSTLTVSNMSPEDSSIYLCSALTGMGGYTFGSGTRLTVV.

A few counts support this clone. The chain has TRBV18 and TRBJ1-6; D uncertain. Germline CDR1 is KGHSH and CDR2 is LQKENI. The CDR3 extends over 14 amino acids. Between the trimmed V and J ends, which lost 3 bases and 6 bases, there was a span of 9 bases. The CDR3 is CASSPWTVNSPLHF. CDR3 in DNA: TGTGCCAGCTCACCCTGGACGGTTAATTCACCCCTCCACTTT. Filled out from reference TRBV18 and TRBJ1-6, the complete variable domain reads NAGVMQNPRHLVRRRGQEARLRCSPMKGHSHVYWYRQLPEEGLKFMVYLQKENIIDESGMPKERFSAEFPKEGPSILRIQQVVRGDSAAYFCASSPWTVNSPLHFGNGTRLTVT.

The CDR3 reads CSVGGGDSYNEQFF. The CDR3 DNA reads TGCAGCGTTGGGGGCGGGGACTCCTACAATGAGCAGTTCTTC. The V and J genes are TRBV29-1 and TRBJ2-1; maybe TRBD2 (6 bases). The CDR3 covers 14 residues. Germline-derived CDR1 and CDR2 are SQVTM and ANQGSEA. Trimming cost V 4 bases and J 0 bases, with 10 bases left between them.

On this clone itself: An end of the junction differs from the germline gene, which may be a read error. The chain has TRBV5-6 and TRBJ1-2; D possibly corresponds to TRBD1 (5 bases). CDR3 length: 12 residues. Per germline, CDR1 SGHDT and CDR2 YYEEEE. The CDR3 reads CASSPSRAGWAF. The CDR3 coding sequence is TGTGCCAGCAGCCCCTCCAGGGCAGGGTGGGCCTTC.